This T cell receptor beta chain was identified during a study of blood T cell repertoires in COVID-19. Germline CDR1 is MNHEY and CDR2 is SMNVEV (reference sequence). This CDR3 contains 15 residues. Germline trimming cut 5 bases from V and 8 bases from J; bases unmatched to any gene: 6. Original handling: Using reference gene primer amplification, nucleated cell counts were estimated. Clones were sequenced by immunoSEQ multiplex PCR, and TCRdb holds only the in-frame ones, with some missing. V and J calls and clone size follow that table, whereas D and trimming were derived from the DNA. The sample carries fewer than 350,000 clones, around four fifths recorded once.

This receptor was obtained from a woman aged 50 to 60 with active or convalescent COVID-19. This sequence joins TRBV27 and TRBJ2-2; 12 nucleotides match TRBD2. Sequenced sample: peripheral blood. The CDR3 reads CASSTTSGRLGELFF. CDR3 sequence (DNA): TGTGCCAGCAGTACGACTAGCGGGAGATTGGGGGAGCTGTTTTTT.